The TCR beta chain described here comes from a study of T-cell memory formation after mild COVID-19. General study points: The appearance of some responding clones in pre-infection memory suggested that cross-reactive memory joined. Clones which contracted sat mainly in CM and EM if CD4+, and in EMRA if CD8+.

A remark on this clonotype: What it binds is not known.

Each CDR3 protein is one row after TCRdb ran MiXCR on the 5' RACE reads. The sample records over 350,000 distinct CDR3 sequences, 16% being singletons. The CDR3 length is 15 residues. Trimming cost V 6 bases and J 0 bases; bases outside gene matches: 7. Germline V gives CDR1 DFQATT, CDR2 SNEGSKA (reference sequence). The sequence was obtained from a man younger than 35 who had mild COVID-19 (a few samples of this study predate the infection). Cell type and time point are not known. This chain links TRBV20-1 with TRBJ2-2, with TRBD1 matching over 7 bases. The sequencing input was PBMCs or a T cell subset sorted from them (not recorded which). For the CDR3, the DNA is TGCAGTGCGCAACAGGGGTGGGCGAACACCGGGGAGCTGTTTTTT. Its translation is CSAQQGWANTGELFF.